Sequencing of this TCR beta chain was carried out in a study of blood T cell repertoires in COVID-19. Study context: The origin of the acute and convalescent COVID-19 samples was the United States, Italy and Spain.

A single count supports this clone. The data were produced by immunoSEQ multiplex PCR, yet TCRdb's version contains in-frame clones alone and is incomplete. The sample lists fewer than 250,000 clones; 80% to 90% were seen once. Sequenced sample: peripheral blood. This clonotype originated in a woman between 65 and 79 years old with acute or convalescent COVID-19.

CDR3 sequence (DNA): TGTGCCAGCTCTCGGGCGGGGACCTACAATGAGCAGTTCTTC. As protein: CASSRAGTYNEQFF. This rearrangement joins TRBV6-5 to TRBJ2-1; the D gene is possibly TRBD2 (6 bases). The CDR3 is 14 amino acids. Between the trimmed V and J ends, which lost 8 bases and 2 bases, there was a span of 13 bases. Germline CDR1 reads MNHEY; CDR2 reads SVGAGI.